This T cell receptor (beta chain) appears in the sequencing data of a study of cytomegalovirus exposure and HLA in healthy donors. Study in general: Of some 360 genotyped donors, roughly 86% clustered with self-reported Caucasian donors. Overall study results and limits: A later analysis reported that several of the most significant clusters appeared to be linked to common viral pathogens, among them Epstein-Barr virus. Roughly uniform sequencing depth across donors was assumed, possibly incorrectly. Among CMV-associated TCR beta chains, most appeared HLA-restricted in a later analysis.

Primers: 60 Vbeta forward and 13 Jbeta reverse. Clones were read by immunoSEQ multiplex PCR, and TCRdb kept only the in-frame ones, dropping some. Here the sample spans a few hundred thousand clones, just under 85% being singletons. This CDR3 contains 18 residues. The junction had 15 bases not matched to a gene; V was cut back by 5 bases and J by 5 bases. CDR1 SGHNT and CDR2 YENEEA come from the germline V gene. Comments on this clone: Its cognate antigen is unknown.

This chain uses TRBV11-3 with TRBJ2-7; 13 positions match TRBD2. This TCR was sampled from a woman aged 35 to 49 in good health and CMV-seronegative. Sequences were obtained from PBMCs. The CDR3 nucleotides are TGTGCCAGCAGCCCCCCACAGGGGGGACTAGCGGGGAGCCACGAGCAGTACTTC. Its protein product is CASSPPQGGLAGSHEQYF.